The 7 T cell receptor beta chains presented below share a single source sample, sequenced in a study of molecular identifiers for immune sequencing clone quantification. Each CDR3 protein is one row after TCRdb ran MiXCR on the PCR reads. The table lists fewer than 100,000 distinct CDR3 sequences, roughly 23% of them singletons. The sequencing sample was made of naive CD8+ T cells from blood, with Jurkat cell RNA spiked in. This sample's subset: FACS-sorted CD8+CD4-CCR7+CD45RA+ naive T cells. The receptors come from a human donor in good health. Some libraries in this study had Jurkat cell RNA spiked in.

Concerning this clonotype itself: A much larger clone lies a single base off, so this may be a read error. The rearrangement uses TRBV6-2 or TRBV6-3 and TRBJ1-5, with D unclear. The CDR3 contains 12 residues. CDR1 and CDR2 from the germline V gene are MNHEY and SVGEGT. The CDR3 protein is CACSPPDQPQHF. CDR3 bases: TGTGCCTGCAGCCCGCCGGATCAGCCCCAGCATTTT.

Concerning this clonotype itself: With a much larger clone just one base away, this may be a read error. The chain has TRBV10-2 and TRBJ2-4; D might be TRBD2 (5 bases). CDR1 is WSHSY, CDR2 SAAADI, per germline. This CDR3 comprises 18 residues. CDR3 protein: CASSESPLRARPNNIQYF. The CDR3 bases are TGCGCCAGCAGTGAGTCTCCCTTGAGGGCCAGGCCCAATAACATTCAGTACTTC.

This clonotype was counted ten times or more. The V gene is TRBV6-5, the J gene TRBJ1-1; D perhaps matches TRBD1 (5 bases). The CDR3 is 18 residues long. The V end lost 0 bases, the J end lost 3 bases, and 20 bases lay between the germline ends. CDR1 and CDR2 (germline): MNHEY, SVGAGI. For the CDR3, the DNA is TGTGCCAGCAGTTACTCGGCCCTCGTCCAGTTGGGGGACACTGAAGCTTTCTTT. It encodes CASSYSALVQLGDTEAFF.

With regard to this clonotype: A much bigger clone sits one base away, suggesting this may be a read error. CDR3 sequence (DNA): TGTGCCACAGGGACAGAGAATAATGAAAAACTGTTTTTT. Protein sequence: CATGTENNEKLFF. The chain recombines TRBV10-3 with TRBJ1-4, with 7 bases aligning to TRBD1. From germline, CDR1 is ENHRY and CDR2 SYGVKD. The CDR3 loop spans 13 amino acids. V shed 10 bases and J 4 bases; nucleotides not matched to a gene: 6.

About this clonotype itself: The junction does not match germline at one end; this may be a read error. The CDR3 sequence is CANSESSGPEQFF. The CDR3 bases are TGCGCCAACAGTGAGTCTAGTGGGCCCGAGCAGTTCTTC. The rearrangement uses TRBV10-2 and TRBJ2-1; D ambiguous. The CDR3 contains 13 residues. Germline V lookup: CDR1 WSHSY, CDR2 SAAADI.

The CDR3 sequence is CASSPVWGGSETQYF. The CDR3 DNA follows: TGTGCCAGCAGCCCCGTTTGGGGGGGTTCAGAGACCCAGTACTTC. This chain connects TRBV7-9 to TRBJ2-5, with TRBD2 matching 7 bases. CDR1 and CDR2 (germline): SEHNR, FQNEAQ (reference sequence). V was clipped by 5 bases and J by 4 bases; unmatched bases: 10. The CDR3 covers 15 residues.

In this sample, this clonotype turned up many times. CDR3 sequence (DNA): TGCAGCGTGGTCTCGAGGGAAGATACGCAGTATTTT. It translates to CSVVSREDTQYF. The chain employs TRBV29-1 and TRBJ2-3, with a possible D match to TRBD2 (5 bases). The CDR3 spans 12 residues. Germline V gives CDR1 SQVTM, CDR2 ANQGSEA. The V end lost 6 bases, the J end lost 5 bases, and 12 bases lay between the germline ends.